Sequencing of this TCR beta chain was carried out in a study of blood T cell repertoires in COVID-19. Study as a whole: Material from acute and convalescent COVID-19 was sourced from the United States, Italy and Spain.

Assay: immunoSEQ multiplex PCR; the TCRdb copy retains only in-frame clones and omits some. Of a few hundred thousand clones in the sample, about 85% are singletons; the top ten hold just over 8%. Two negative PCRs, clearance, or symptom resolution had been documented for recovered Cohort 3 donors. The sequencing sample was made of PBMCs or T cells enriched from blood (not recorded which). The receptor was isolated from a woman aged 60-75 years who had recovered from COVID-19.

The CDR3 loop is CASRAKRVWGYTF. CDR3 sequence (DNA): TGTGCCAGCAGAGCCAAACGGGTGTGGGGCTACACCTTC. This rearrangement joins TRBV6-5 to TRBJ1-2; D not certain. The germline gives CDR1 MNHEY, CDR2 SVGAGI. The CDR3 consists of 13 residues. V lost 6 bases to trimming and J lost 8 bases, with 16 bases between them.